This T cell receptor (beta chain) is drawn from a study of blood T cell repertoires in COVID-19. The CDR3 is made up of 14 amino acids. V lost 6 bases and J 1 base, leaving 12 bases between the germline ends. Germline lookup yields CDR1 MRHNA and CDR2 SNTAGT. Data came from immunoSEQ multiplex PCR; TCRdb stores just in-frame clones and leaves some out. The sample lists hundreds of thousands of clones, roughly 85% occurring once. This TCR was recovered from a woman aged 25 to 39 with active or convalescent COVID-19. The chain couples TRBV6-4 to TRBJ1-1; D gene unclear. The sequencing input was peripheral blood. CDR3 DNA: TGTGCCAGCAGCCTTTTGGCGGGGAACACTGAAGCTTTCTTT. Encoded protein: CASSLLAGNTEAFF.